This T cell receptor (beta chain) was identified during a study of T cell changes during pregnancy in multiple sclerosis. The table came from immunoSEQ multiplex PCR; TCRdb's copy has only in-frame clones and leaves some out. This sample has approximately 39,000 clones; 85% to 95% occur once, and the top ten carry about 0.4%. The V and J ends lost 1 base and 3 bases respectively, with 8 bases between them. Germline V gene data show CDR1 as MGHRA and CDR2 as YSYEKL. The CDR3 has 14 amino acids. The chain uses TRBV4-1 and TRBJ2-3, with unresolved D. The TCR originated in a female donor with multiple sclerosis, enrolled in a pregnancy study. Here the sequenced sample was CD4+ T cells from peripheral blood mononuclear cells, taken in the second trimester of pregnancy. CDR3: CASSQVVQTDTQYF. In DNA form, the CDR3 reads TGCGCCAGCAGCCAAGTCGTCCAGACAGATACGCAGTATTTT.